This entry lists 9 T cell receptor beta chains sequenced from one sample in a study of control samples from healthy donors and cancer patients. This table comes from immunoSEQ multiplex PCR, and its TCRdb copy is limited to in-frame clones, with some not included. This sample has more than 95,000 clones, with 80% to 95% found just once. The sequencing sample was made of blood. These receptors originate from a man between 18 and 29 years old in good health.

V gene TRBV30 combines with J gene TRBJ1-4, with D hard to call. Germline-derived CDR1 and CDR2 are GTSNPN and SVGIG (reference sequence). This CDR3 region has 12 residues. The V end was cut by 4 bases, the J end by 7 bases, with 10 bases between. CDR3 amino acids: CAWTNPGEKLFF. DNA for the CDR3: TGTGCCTGGACAAACCCGGGTGAAAAACTGTTTTTT.

CDR3 in amino acids: CASSYSGRPSTDTQYF. The CDR3, as DNA: TGTGCCAGCAGTTACTCCGGACGACCTAGCACAGATACGCAGTATTTT. The gene calls are TRBV6-5 and TRBJ2-3; unclear D gene. Germline CDR1 is MNHEY and CDR2 is SVGAGI. The ends were cut back, 0 bases at V and 0 bases at J, with 10 bases in the middle. The length of the CDR3 is 16 residues.

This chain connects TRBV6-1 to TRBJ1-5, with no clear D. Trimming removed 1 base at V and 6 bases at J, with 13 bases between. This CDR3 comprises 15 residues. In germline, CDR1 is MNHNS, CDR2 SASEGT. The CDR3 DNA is TGTGCCAGCAGTGAAGTCGGAGGCGACCTTCAGCCCCAGCATTTT. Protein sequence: CASSEVGGDLQPQHF.

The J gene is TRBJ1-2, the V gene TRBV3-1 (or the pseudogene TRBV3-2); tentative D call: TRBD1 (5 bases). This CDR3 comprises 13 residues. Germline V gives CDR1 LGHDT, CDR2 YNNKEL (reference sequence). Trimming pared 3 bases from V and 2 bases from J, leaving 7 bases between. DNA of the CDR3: TGTGCCAGCAGCCACGGGGCCAACTATGGCTACACCTTC. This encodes CASSHGANYGYTF.

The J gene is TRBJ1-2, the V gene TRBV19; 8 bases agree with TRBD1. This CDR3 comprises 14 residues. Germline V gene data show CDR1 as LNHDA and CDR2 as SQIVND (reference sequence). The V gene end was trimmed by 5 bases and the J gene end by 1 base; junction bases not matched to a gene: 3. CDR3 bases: TGTGCCAGTAGTCCCGGACAGGGTAACTATGGCTACACCTTC. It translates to CASSPGQGNYGYTF.

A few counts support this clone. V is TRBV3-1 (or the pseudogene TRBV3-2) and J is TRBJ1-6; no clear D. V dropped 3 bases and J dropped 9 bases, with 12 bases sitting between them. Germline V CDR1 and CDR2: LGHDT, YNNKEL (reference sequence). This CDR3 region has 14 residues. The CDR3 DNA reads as TGTGCCAGCAGCCACCCCTCGGACTTTTCACCCCTCCACTTT. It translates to CASSHPSDFSPLHF.

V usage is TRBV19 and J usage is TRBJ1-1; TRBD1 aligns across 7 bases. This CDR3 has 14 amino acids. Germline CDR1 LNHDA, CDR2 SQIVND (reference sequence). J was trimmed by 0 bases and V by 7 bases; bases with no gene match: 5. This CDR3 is CASNHRGMNTEAFF. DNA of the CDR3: TGTGCCAGTAACCACAGGGGCATGAACACTGAAGCTTTCTTT.

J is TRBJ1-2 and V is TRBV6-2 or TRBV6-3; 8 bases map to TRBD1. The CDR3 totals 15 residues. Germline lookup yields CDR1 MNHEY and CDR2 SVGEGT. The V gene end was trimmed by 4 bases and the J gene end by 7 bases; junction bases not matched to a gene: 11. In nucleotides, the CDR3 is TGTGCCAGCAGTTCGACGGACAGGGTCCACCGTGGCTACACCTTC. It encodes CASSSTDRVHRGYTF.

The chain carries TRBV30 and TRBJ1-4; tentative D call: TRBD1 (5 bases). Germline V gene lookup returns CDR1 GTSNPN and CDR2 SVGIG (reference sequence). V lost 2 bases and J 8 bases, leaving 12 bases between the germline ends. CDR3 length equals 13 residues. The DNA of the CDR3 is TGTGCCTGGAGTTGGTTCAGGGCGGAAAAACTGTTTTTT. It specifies CAWSWFRAEKLFF.